These 24 T cell receptor beta chains share one sample of origin, sequenced in a study of PD-L1 blockade in urothelial cancer. Indicated time point: peripheral blood 6 weeks after treatment start. Repertoires were generated with immunoSEQ multiplex PCR, while TCRdb's copy carries only in-frame clones and drops some. The table lists approximately 28,000 clones, under 90% of them singletons. Sequenced here: PBMCs, sampled around atezolizumab (anti-PD-L1) treatment. These receptors were taken from a man in his 70s with urothelial cancer.

V usage is TRBV5-4 and J usage is TRBJ1-1; 10 bases match TRBD1. The germline gives CDR1 SGHNT, CDR2 YYREEE (reference sequence). J was trimmed by 4 bases and V by 3 bases; bases with no gene match: 0. CDR3 length: 13 amino acids. CDR3 DNA: TGTGCCAGCAGCTGGGACAGGGGCACTGAAGCTTTCTTT. It is translated as CASSWDRGTEAFF.

This clone came up once. J is TRBJ1-2 and V is TRBV19; tentative D call: TRBD1 (5 bases). Germline assignment: CDR1 LNHDA and CDR2 SQIVND (reference sequence). The germline V and J ends were trimmed by 6 bases and 6 bases, with 8 bases remaining between them. This CDR3 contains 11 residues. The CDR3 sequence is CASREGNGYTF. In DNA form, the CDR3 reads TGTGCCAGTAGGGAGGGGAATGGCTACACCTTC. Looking up the rest from reference TRBV19 and TRBJ1-2 gives the full variable domain: DGGITQSPKYLFRKEGQNVTLSCEQNLNHDAMYWYRQDPGQGLRLIYYSQIVNDFQKGDIAEGYSVSREKKESFPLTVTSAQKNPTAFYLCASREGNGYTFGSGTRLTVV.

This chain joins TRBV27 and TRBJ1-2; tentative D call: TRBD1 (5 bases). Trimming stripped 2 bases from V and 2 bases from J, with 18 bases between. There are 17 residues in the CDR3. The germline gives CDR1 MNHEY, CDR2 SMNVEV (reference sequence). CDR3 residues: CASSLRWGEWANYGYTF. Here the CDR3 DNA reads TGTGCCAGCAGTTTAAGGTGGGGGGAGTGGGCGAACTATGGCTACACCTTC.

This clone appeared a single time. The rearrangement joins TRBV9 to TRBJ2-5; 9 positions agree with TRBD1. In germline, CDR1 is SGDLS, CDR2 YYNGEE. This CDR3 region has 16 residues. J lost 4 bases, V lost 4 bases, and 11 bases had no gene match. In DNA form, the CDR3 reads TGTGCCAGCAGCACCTCACAGGGGGCTAGAGGAGAGACCCAGTACTTC. This encodes CASSTSQGARGETQYF.

This clone is medium-sized within its sample. The chain is built from TRBV27 and TRBJ1-3, with a weak D call TRBD1 (6 bases). V gave up 2 bases and J gave up 2 bases, with 16 bases separating them. The CDR3 extends over 17 amino acids. Germline CDR1 and CDR2: MNHEY and SMNVEV (reference sequence). CDR3 sequence: CASSLRGSKLTGNTIYF. In DNA, the CDR3 is TGTGCCAGCAGTTTAAGGGGGAGCAAGCTCACTGGAAACACCATATATTTT.

This clone was recorded only once. The chain uses TRBV19 and TRBJ2-1; 7 nucleotides agree with TRBD1. CDR1 and CDR2 from the germline V gene are LNHDA and SQIVND (reference sequence). CDR3 length: 16 amino acids. V lost 1 base and J lost 0; bases outside the gene matches: 3. The CDR3 DNA follows: TGTGCCAGTAGTATAGCAGGGGGAGTCTCCTACAATGAGCAGTTCTTC. Translated, it gives CASSIAGGVSYNEQFF. Full variable domain (outside the CDR3, taken from reference TRBV19 and TRBJ2-1): DGGITQSPKYLFRKEGQNVTLSCEQNLNHDAMYWYRQDPGQGLRLIYYSQIVNDFQKGDIAEGYSVSREKKESFPLTVTSAQKNPTAFYLCASSIAGGVSYNEQFFGPGTRLTVL.

The V call is TRBV5-4, the J call TRBJ1-3; no reliable D call. Trimming shortened V by 3 bases and J by 0 bases, and 13 bases separated the two germline ends. CDR3 length: 16 residues. From germline, CDR1 is SGHNT and CDR2 YYREEE (reference sequence). The CDR3, as DNA: TGTGCCAGCAGCTACGGCGGCTCCAACTCTGGAAACACCATATATTTT. This codes for CASSYGGSNSGNTIYF.

V gene TRBV6-5 combines with J gene TRBJ1-2, with 7 bases identical to TRBD1. The ends lost 5 bases at V and 0 bases at J; junction bases unmatched: 6. This CDR3 is built from 15 residues. Per germline, CDR1 MNHEY and CDR2 SVGAGI. The DNA of the CDR3 is TGTGCCAGCAGTCCCGGGACAGCCTCTAACTATGGCTACACCTTC. Amino acids: CASSPGTASNYGYTF.

The chain links TRBV4-1 to TRBJ2-3; D may be TRBD2 (5 bases). Germline V lookup: CDR1 MGHRA, CDR2 YSYEKL. Trimming removed 3 bases at V and 8 bases at J, with 15 bases between. The CDR3 has 14 residues. CDR3 nucleotides: TGCGCCAGCAGCCACCCAGGACTCAAAGGTACGCAGTATTTT. It translates to CASSHPGLKGTQYF.

The J gene is TRBJ1-5, the V gene TRBV2, with 11 bases aligning to TRBD1. Germline V gene data show CDR1 as SNHLY and CDR2 as FYNNEI. This CDR3 has 14 amino acids. Trimming removed 4 bases from V and 6 bases from J; junction bases left unmatched: 2. CDR3 residues: CASSGTGGSQPQHF. CDR3 DNA: TGTGCCAGCAGTGGGACAGGGGGCTCTCAGCCCCAGCATTTT.

The chain is built from TRBV9 and TRBJ2-5, with 8 bases fitting TRBD2. V lost 4 bases and J lost 5; bases outside the gene matches: 10. This CDR3 region has 15 residues. CDR1 is SGDLS, CDR2 YYNGEE, per germline. The CDR3, as DNA: TGTGCCAGCAGCCCCGGGGGGGGCAGAACGGAGACCCAGTACTTC. Amino acids: CASSPGGGRTETQYF. Drawing the rest from reference TRBV9 and TRBJ2-5, the complete variable domain is DSGVTQTPKHLITATGQRVTLRCSPRSGDLSVYWYQQSLDQGLQFLIQYYNGEERAKGNILERFSAQQFPDLHSELNLSSLELGDSALYFCASSPGGGRTETQYFGPGTRLLVL.

The chain recombines TRBV30 with TRBJ1-5; D not certain. The ends were cut back, 2 bases at V and 3 bases at J, with 8 bases in the middle. This CDR3 is built from 13 residues. CDR1 and CDR2 (germline): GTSNPN, SVGIG (reference sequence). The CDR3 DNA follows: TGTGCCTGGAGTTACAGAAACAATCAGCCCCAGCATTTT. It translates to CAWSYRNNQPQHF.

This chain uses TRBV9 with TRBJ2-1; 12 bases line up with TRBD2. The J segment lost 0 bases and the V segment lost 3 bases, leaving 10 bases of the junction unmatched. Germline assignment: CDR1 SGDLS and CDR2 YYNGEE. The CDR3 length is 19 residues. The CDR3 reads CASSAAGTSGPSSYNEQFF. The CDR3, as DNA: TGTGCCAGCAGCGCCGCAGGGACTAGCGGGCCGAGCTCCTACAATGAGCAGTTCTTC.

This clone was observed once. The V and J genes are TRBV4-2 and TRBJ2-1; 8 bases are shared with TRBD2. CDR3 length: 15 amino acids. V lost 3 bases, J lost 5 bases, and 6 bases stayed unmatched. The germline CDR1 and CDR2 sequences are LGHNA and YNFKEQ. The CDR3 loop reads CASSQVTSAHNEQFF. The CDR3 nucleotides are TGTGCCAGCAGCCAGGTGACTAGCGCACACAATGAGCAGTTCTTC.

V gene TRBV21-1 combines with J gene TRBJ1-2. TRBV21-1 is a recognized pseudogene. The CDR3 length is 17 residues. CDR3 sequence: CASSKKRVGWSNYGYTF. The CDR3 DNA sequence: TGTGCCAGCAGCAAAAAGAGGGTGGGATGGTCTAACTATGGCTACACCTTC.

V is TRBV28 and J is TRBJ1-3; D not resolved. The CDR3 runs to 13 residues. Trimming cost V 6 bases and J 4 bases, with 10 bases left between them. CDR1 is MDHEN, CDR2 SYDVKM, per germline. CDR3 sequence (DNA): TGTGCCAGCAGGAGGAAAGGCGGAAACACCATATATTTT. Encoded protein: CASRRKGGNTIYF.

The chain has TRBV5-1 and TRBJ2-7; 9 bases are shared with TRBD2. The CDR3 runs 14 residues. The germline V gene has CDR1 SGHRS and CDR2 YFSETQ. V gave up 3 bases and J gave up 11 bases; unmatched junction bases: 12. This CDR3 reads CASSSGTSSPPEYF. Written as DNA, the CDR3 is TGCGCCAGCAGCTCCGGGACTAGCTCTCCCCCGGAGTACTTC.

The sample holds a few counts of this clone. The chain joins TRBV5-1 to TRBJ1-1; D is possibly TRBD1 (6 bases). Trimming pared 4 bases from V and 5 bases from J, leaving 12 bases between. The length of the CDR3 is 13 residues. Germline V gives CDR1 SGHRS, CDR2 YFSETQ. The CDR3 bases are TGCGCCAGCAGCCTACAGGGAGAGACTGAAGCTTTCTTT. Its translation is CASSLQGETEAFF.

The chain has TRBV11-3 and TRBJ1-1; the D is unclear. CDR3 length: 13 residues. V lost 0 bases and J 4 bases, leaving 6 bases between the germline ends. The germline CDR1 and CDR2 sequences are SGHNT and YENEEA. The CDR3 loop is CASSLDSGTEAFF. As DNA, the CDR3 is TGTGCCAGCAGCTTAGATTCGGGCACTGAAGCTTTCTTT.

The chain carries TRBV5-1 and TRBJ2-2; D possibly corresponds to TRBD1 (6 bases). Germline loops: CDR1 SGHRS, CDR2 YFSETQ. The CDR3 is made up of 15 amino acids. The V end lost 1 base, the J end lost 6 bases, and 13 bases lay between the germline ends. In nucleotides, the CDR3 is TGCGCCAGCAGCTTGCCCCGAACAGGGCCCGGGGAGCTGTTTTTT. Translation gives CASSLPRTGPGELFF.

This rearrangement joins TRBV2 to TRBJ2-1, with 8 positions matching TRBD2. The V segment lost 1 base and the J segment 7 bases; nucleotides outside the gene matches: 9. This CDR3 comprises 16 residues. CDR1 is SNHLY and CDR2 is FYNNEI in the germline V gene. For the CDR3, the DNA is TGTGCCAGCAGTGAAGATGGTAGCGGGATATGGAATGAGCAGTTCTTC. Protein sequence: CASSEDGSGIWNEQFF.

J is TRBJ1-1 and V is TRBV7-2, with D possibly matching TRBD1 (5 bases). The CDR3 covers 13 residues. Germline CDR1 SGHTA, CDR2 FQGNSA. V lost 4 bases to trimming and J lost 4 bases, with 10 bases between them. The CDR3 coding sequence is TGTGCCAGCAGCTCCCCCAGGGTCACTGAAGCTTTCTTT. It encodes CASSSPRVTEAFF.

This sequence joins TRBV28 and TRBJ2-2, with D maybe TRBD1 (6 bases). Germline CDR1 and CDR2: MDHEN and SYDVKM. V was trimmed by 4 bases and J by 9 bases, leaving 21 bases between them. This CDR3 has 16 amino acids. The CDR3 DNA reads TGTGCCAGCAGTTCTCAACAGGGAATAGGTCGTAGGGAGCTGTTTTTT. Residues: CASSSQQGIGRRELFF.

The chain is built from TRBV21-1 and TRBJ1-5. TRBV21-1 is flagged as a pseudogene. The CDR3 totals 14 residues. CDR3 protein: CASRGRLRVGPQHF. The CDR3 DNA sequence: TGTGCCAGCAGAGGGAGGCTCCGGGTTGGGCCCCAGCATTTT.